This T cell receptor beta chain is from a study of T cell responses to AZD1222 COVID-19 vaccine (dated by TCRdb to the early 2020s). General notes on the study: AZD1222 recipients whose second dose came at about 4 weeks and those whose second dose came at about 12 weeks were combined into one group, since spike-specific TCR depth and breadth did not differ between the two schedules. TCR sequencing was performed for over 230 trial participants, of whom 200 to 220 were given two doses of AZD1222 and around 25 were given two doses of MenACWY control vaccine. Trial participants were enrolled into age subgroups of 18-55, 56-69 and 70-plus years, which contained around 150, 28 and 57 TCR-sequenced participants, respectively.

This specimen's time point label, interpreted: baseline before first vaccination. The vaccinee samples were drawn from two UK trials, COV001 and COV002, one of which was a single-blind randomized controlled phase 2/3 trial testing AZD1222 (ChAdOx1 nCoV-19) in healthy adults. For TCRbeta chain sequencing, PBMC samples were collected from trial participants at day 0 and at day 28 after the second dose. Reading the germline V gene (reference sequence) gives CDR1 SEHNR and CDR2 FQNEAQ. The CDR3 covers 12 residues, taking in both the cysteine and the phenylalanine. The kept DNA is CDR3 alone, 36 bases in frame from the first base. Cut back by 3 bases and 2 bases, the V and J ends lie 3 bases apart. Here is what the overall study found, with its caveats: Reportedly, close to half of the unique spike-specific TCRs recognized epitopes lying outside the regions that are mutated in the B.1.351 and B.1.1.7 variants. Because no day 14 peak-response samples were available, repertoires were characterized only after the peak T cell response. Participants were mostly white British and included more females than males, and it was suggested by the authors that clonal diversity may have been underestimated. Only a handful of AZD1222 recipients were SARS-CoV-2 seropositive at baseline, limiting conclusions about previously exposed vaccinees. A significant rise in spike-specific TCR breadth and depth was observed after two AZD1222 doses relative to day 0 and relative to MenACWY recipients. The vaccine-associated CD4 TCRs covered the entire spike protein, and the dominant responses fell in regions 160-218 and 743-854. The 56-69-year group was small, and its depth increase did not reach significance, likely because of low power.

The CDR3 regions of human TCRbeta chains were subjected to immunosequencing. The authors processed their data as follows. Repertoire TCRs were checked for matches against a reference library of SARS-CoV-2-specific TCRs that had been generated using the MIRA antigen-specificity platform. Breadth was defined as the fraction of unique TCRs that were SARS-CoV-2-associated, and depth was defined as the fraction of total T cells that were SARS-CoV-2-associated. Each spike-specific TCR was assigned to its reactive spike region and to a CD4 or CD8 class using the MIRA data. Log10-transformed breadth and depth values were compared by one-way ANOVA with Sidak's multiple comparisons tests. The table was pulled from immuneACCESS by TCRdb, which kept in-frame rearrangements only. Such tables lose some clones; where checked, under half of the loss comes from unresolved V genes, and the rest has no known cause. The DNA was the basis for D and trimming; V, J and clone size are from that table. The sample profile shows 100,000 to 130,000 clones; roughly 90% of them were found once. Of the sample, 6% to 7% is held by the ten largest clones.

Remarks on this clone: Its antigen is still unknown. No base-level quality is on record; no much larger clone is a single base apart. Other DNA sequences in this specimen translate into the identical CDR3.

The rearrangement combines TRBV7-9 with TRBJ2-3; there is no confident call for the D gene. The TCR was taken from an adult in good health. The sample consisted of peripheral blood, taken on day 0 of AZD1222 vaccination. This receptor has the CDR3 CASSFSTDTQYF. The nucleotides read TGTGCCAGCAGCTTCTCCACAGATACGCAGTATTTT.